This TCR beta chain was recorded in a study of cytomegalovirus exposure and HLA in healthy donors. On the study more broadly: For the approximately 420 genotyped donors, about 81% fell within the Caucasian-associated ancestry cluster.

Use of 60 Vbeta and 13 Jbeta primers characterized the PCR. TCRdb keeps only in-frame clones here, not all; method: immunoSEQ multiplex PCR. The sample consists of approximately 120,000 clones, 60% to 85% of them appearing once. The length of the CDR3 is 17 residues. Germline assignment: CDR1 SEHNR and CDR2 FQNEAQ (reference sequence). As to this clone: Its matching antigen is unknown. At one end, the junction sequence differs from germline, possibly due to a read error.

Study results and limitations: Later analysis suggested links between common viral pathogens and several top significant clusters. It was reported that TCR beta sequences correctly inferred the HLA-A and HLA-B alleles for most subjects. Generally TCR sequences proved uncommon, though certain public TCRs appeared in numerous donors.

This sequence was found in a man between 50 and 59 years old in good health and CMV-seronegative. The sample was PBMCs. The genes are TRBV7-9 and TRBJ1-5; TRBD1 matches 7 bases. Written as DNA, the CDR3 is TGTTCCAGCAGCTTAGCTACAGGGGATGGAGATAATCAGCCCCAGCATTTT. Protein product: CSSSLATGDGDNQPQHF.